This T cell receptor beta chain derives from a study of T cell repertoires in cytomegalovirus infection. CDR1 KGHSH and CDR2 LQKENI come from the germline V gene. V was cut by 2 bases and J by 1 base, with 6 bases left in between. The CDR3 has 14 residues. General observations from the study: Dominating the ex vivo response were TCR beta clonotypes that were CMV-specific and HLA-C-restricted. Of the TCR beta families, the public ones yielded a cumulative frequency that identified carriers of CMV plus the relevant HLA.

TCRdb re-analysed the reads in MiXCR, keeping a single row per CDR3 protein. The table records hundreds of thousands of distinct CDR3 sequences, 15% to 20% of them present only once. Notes on this clonotype: Antigen: not known.

The sequence came from a human donor in good health (CMV status not recorded). Some clones in this sample may be carry-over from other donors' samples. The chain has TRBV18 and TRBJ1-5, with D perhaps TRBD1 (5 bases). The material sequenced was PBMCs. The CDR3 coding sequence is TGTGCCAGCTCACCAGCAGGGAGCAATCAGCCCCAGCATTTT. It translates to CASSPAGSNQPQHF.